The 26 T cell receptor beta chains below come from one sample, sequenced in a study of early T cells in non-severe SARS-CoV-2 infection (dated by TCRdb to about 2021). The library came from 5' RACE. This sample was sequenced with a NextSeq 500. TCRdb reprocessed the public reads (quality trimming at Q25 with fastp, clone calling with MiXCR) and kept in-frame beta chains. Merged by CDR3 protein, the rows form single entries marked with the most common genes and DNA. The sample table contains under 140,000 distinct CDR3 sequences; only one count was recorded for roughly 13% of them. The ten largest clones add up to 3% to 4.5% of the sample. Sequenced here: whole blood, sampled at baseline. The receptors here all came from an adult who was a healthcare worker with PCR-confirmed SARS-CoV-2 infection or an uninfected control (not recorded which).

This clonotype was counted ten times or more. The chain joins TRBV29-1 to TRBJ2-5; D is perhaps TRBD1 (5 bases). The V gene's germline CDR1 is SQVTM and CDR2 ANQGSEA. The V end lost 4 bases, the J end lost 1 base, and 10 bases lay between the germline ends. The CDR3 loop spans 13 amino acids. CDR3 sequence: CSVAGRAQETQYF. CDR3 bases: TGCAGCGTTGCCGGCAGGGCCCAAGAGACCCAGTACTTC.

This clonotype was observed a few times. This chain connects TRBV2 to TRBJ2-3; D not certain. The V gene's germline CDR1 is SNHLY and CDR2 FYNNEI. Trimming cost V 8 bases and J 4 bases, with 10 bases left between them. The CDR3 length is 12 residues. The CDR3 spells CASGTLADTQYF. The DNA for the CDR3 is TGTGCCAGCGGTACTTTGGCAGATACGCAGTATTTT.

In its sample, this clonotype was seen a few times. A junction end diverges from the germline sequence, so it may reflect a read error. V and J are TRBV7-9 and TRBJ2-4; perhaps TRBD1 as D (5 bases). Germline loops: CDR1 SEHNR, CDR2 FQNEAQ (reference sequence). This CDR3 has 12 residues. The CDR3 spells CASSLGGGEMSF. The CDR3 bases are TGTGCCAGCAGCTTAGGGGGCGGCGAAATGTCCTTC.

This clonotype was detected only a few times. The V gene is TRBV6-6, the J gene TRBJ1-1; a weak D match, TRBD1 (6 bases). The CDR3 spans 12 residues. Germline V CDR1 and CDR2: MNHNY, SVGAGI (reference sequence). V was pared by 10 bases and J by 0 bases, with 9 bases between. CDR3 nucleotide sequence: TGTGCCACAGGACAGTTGAACACTGAAGCTTTCTTT. It is translated as CATGQLNTEAFF.

This clonotype was detected ten times or more. J is TRBJ1-1 and V is TRBV5-1; D possibly corresponds to TRBD1 (5 bases). Germline-derived CDR1 and CDR2 are SGHRS and YFSETQ. The CDR3 sequence is 15 residues long. V lost 0 bases and J 1 base, leaving 10 bases between the germline ends. CDR3 nucleotide sequence: TGCGCCAGCAGCTTGGCCATGGGGACGAACACTGAAGCTTTCTTT. As protein: CASSLAMGTNTEAFF.

This clonotype was seen at least ten times. The CDR3 nucleotides read TGCAGCGTTGAAGGGACAGGCACCTTCTACGAGCAGTACTTC. Its protein product is CSVEGTGTFYEQYF. The chain is built from TRBV29-1 and TRBJ2-7; 7 bases match TRBD1. V trimming: 1 base; J trimming: 3 bases; junction bases outside the gene matches: 6. The CDR3 has 14 residues. Germline lookup yields CDR1 SQVTM and CDR2 ANQGSEA.

There are a few counts of this clonotype. J is TRBJ2-1 and V is TRBV9, with D maybe TRBD2 (5 bases). Trimming took off 0 bases at V and 4 bases at J, with 11 bases between the two ends. The CDR3 covers 15 residues. CDR1 and CDR2 from the germline V gene are SGDLS and YYNGEE. This chain's CDR3 is CASSVVAGAYNEQFF. The CDR3 DNA is TGTGCCAGCAGCGTAGTGGCGGGCGCGTACAATGAGCAGTTCTTC.

Of note for this clonotype: The junction departs from the called germline gene at one end, perhaps through a read error. The chain recombines TRBV14 with TRBJ1-1; TRBD1 matches at 9 bases. The germline gives CDR1 SGHDN, CDR2 FVKESK. The CDR3 spans 15 residues. CDR3 protein: CAISQGQGTNTEAFF. CDR3 sequence (DNA): TGTGCCATCAGCCAAGGACAGGGGACGAACACTGAAGCTTTCTTT.

This clonotype was seen many times. The V and J genes are TRBV7-3 and TRBJ2-7; 8 bases are shared with TRBD1. V lost 5 bases and J lost 6; bases outside the gene matches: 3. Germline V gene lookup returns CDR1 SGHTA and CDR2 FQGTGA. CDR3 size: 12 residues. The CDR3 nucleotides read TGTGCCAGCAGCGCCGACAGGGGCGAGCAGTACTTC. Translated, it gives CASSADRGEQYF.

This clonotype has just a few counts. CDR3 loop: CASSLIGDGYEQYF. The CDR3 region has the DNA TGTGCCAGCAGTTTAATAGGGGACGGCTACGAGCAGTACTTC. The chain has TRBV28 and TRBJ2-7; D could derive from TRBD1 or TRBD2 (5 bases each). Deletions cut 2 bases from V and 3 bases from J, with 11 bases between. CDR1 and CDR2 from the germline V gene are MDHEN and SYDVKM. The CDR3 sequence is 14 residues long.

This clonotype has only a few counts. The chain carries TRBV27 and TRBJ2-7, with D unclear. CDR1 is MNHEY and CDR2 is SMNVEV in the germline V gene (reference sequence). Deletions cut 6 bases from V and 3 bases from J, with 15 bases between. This CDR3 is built from 14 residues. The CDR3 spells CASSLFYQYYEQYF. CDR3 DNA: TGTGCCAGCAGCCTTTTTTACCAGTACTACGAGCAGTACTTC.

Only a few counts were recorded for this clonotype. This chain connects TRBV6-5 to TRBJ2-1; D unclear. Germline V gives CDR1 MNHEY, CDR2 SVGAGI. V lost 6 bases to trimming and J lost 6 bases, with 15 bases between them. The CDR3 spans 14 residues. The DNA of the CDR3 is TGTGCCAGCAGCCAAGGTCCCTTCCCCAATGAGCAGTTCTTC. Translating gives CASSQGPFPNEQFF.

This clonotype has more than one count but fewer than ten. CDR3 DNA: TGCGCCAGCAGCTTGGCCGTCTCTGGGGCCAACGTCCTGACTTTC. This sequence encodes CASSLAVSGANVLTF. The genes are TRBV5-1 and TRBJ2-6; D is unresolved. The CDR3 loop spans 15 amino acids. V was pared by 0 bases and J by 0 bases, with 4 bases between. Germline V gene data show CDR1 as SGHRS and CDR2 as YFSETQ. The full variable domain, in which reference TRBV5-1 and TRBJ2-6 provide the parts outside the CDR3, is KAGVTQTPRYLIKTRGQQVTLSCSPISGHRSVSWYQQTPGQGLQFLFEYFSETQRNKGNFPGRFSGRQFSNSRSEMNVSTLELGDSALYLCASSLAVSGANVLTFGAGSRLTVL.

This clonotype was seen more than once but under ten times. A read error may produce the germline difference seen at one junction end. The V and J genes are TRBV18 and TRBJ2-7; perhaps TRBD1 as D (7 bases). CDR1 is KGHSH and CDR2 is LQKENI in the germline V gene. The CDR3 is 16 residues long. The CDR3 nucleotides read TGTGCCAGCCCACCCCCGACAGGGAGGTCGCCCTACGAGCAGTACTTC. Protein: CASPPPTGRSPYEQYF.

The chain recombines TRBV12-3 or TRBV12-4 with TRBJ1-6, with 7 bases identical to TRBD1. The length of the CDR3 is 15 residues. The J segment lost 7 bases and the V segment lost 5 bases, leaving 8 bases of the junction unmatched. CDR3 nucleotide sequence: TGTGCCAGCAGTCGACAGGGCCTGAGGAATTCACCCCTCCACTTT. The encoded protein is CASSRQGLRNSPLHF.

This clonotype was counted between two and nine times. The rearrangement joins TRBV3-1 to TRBJ2-5, with D unresolved. Trimming removed 2 bases from V and 2 bases from J, with 6 bases in between. This CDR3 comprises 13 residues. Germline loops: CDR1 LGHDT, CDR2 YNNKEL (reference sequence). The CDR3 coding sequence is TGTGCCAGCAGCCAAAACCAGCAAGAGACCCAGTACTTC. Its protein is CASSQNQQETQYF.

This sequence joins TRBV11-1 and TRBJ2-7, with D possibly being TRBD1 (5 bases). The V end lost 2 bases, the J end lost 7 bases, and 12 bases lay between the germline ends. Looked up from germline, CDR1 is SGHAT and CDR2 is FQDESV (reference sequence). The CDR3 has 13 amino acids. CDR3 DNA: TGTGCCAGCAGCTTAATAGGCCCAGGGGAGCAGTACTTC. This encodes CASSLIGPGEQYF.

V usage is TRBV28 and J usage is TRBJ2-7; 10 nucleotides match TRBD2. The germline V gene encodes CDR1 MDHEN and CDR2 SYDVKM. V shed 7 bases, J shed 4 bases, and the junction held 10 bases outside the gene matches. There are 15 residues in the CDR3. Here the CDR3 DNA reads TGTGCCAGCAACTCTCCCGGGACTAGCGAATACGAGCAGTACTTC. It codes for CASNSPGTSEYEQYF.

As regards this clonotype: An end of the junction differs from the germline gene, which may be a read error. J is TRBJ1-1 and V is TRBV20-1, with unresolved D. CDR1 is DFQATT, CDR2 SNEGSKA, per germline (reference sequence). CDR3 length: 12 residues. The CDR3 protein is CSARRGYSEVFF. The CDR3 DNA follows: TGCAGTGCTAGAAGAGGATACAGTGAAGTTTTCTTT.

In its sample, this clonotype was seen many times. The chain carries TRBV6-1 and TRBJ1-2; TRBD1 matches 9 bases. V shed 3 bases and J 3 bases; nucleotides not matched to a gene: 2. CDR1 and CDR2 from the germline V gene are MNHNS and SASEGT. CDR3 size: 14 residues. The CDR3 coding sequence is TGTGCCAGCAGTGAGAGGACAGGGGACTATGGCTACACCTTC. Protein: CASSERTGDYGYTF.

This clonotype showed up just a few times. J is TRBJ2-1 and V is TRBV24-1; D gene ambiguous. CDR3 length equals 12 residues. Germline-derived CDR1 and CDR2 are KGHDR and SFDVKD. V lost 10 bases, J lost 2 bases, and 8 bases lay in between. The CDR3 DNA reads as TGTGCCACGTCCAGTACCTACAATGAGCAGTTCTTC. This translates into CATSSTYNEQFF.

The chain uses TRBV9 and TRBJ2-7, with D unclear. Germline V gives CDR1 SGDLS, CDR2 YYNGEE. The ends were cut back, 0 bases at V and 0 bases at J, with 10 bases in the middle. The CDR3 consists of 15 residues. CDR3 sequence: CASSVAAYSSYEQYF. The DNA for the CDR3 is TGTGCCAGCAGCGTAGCGGCTTACAGCTCCTACGAGCAGTACTTC. Drawing the rest from reference TRBV9 and TRBJ2-7, the complete variable domain is DSGVTQTPKHLITATGQRVTLRCSPRSGDLSVYWYQQSLDQGLQFLIQYYNGEERAKGNILERFSAQQFPDLHSELNLSSLELGDSALYFCASSVAAYSSYEQYFGPGTRLTVT.

This clonotype came up a few times. This chain uses TRBV4-2 with TRBJ2-1; 11 nucleotides line up with TRBD2. CDR3 length equals 17 residues. In germline, CDR1 is LGHNA, CDR2 YNFKEQ. Trimming cost V 0 bases and J 8 bases; bases outside gene matches: 9. In nucleotides, the CDR3 is TGTGCCAGCAGCCAAGATCTACCACTAGCGGGGGTGGATGAGCAGTTCTTC. It encodes CASSQDLPLAGVDEQFF.

As to this clonotype: A much larger clone differs from this one at a single base, so this may be a read error. The V gene is TRBV7-3, the J gene TRBJ2-1; tentative D call: TRBD1 (7 bases). CDR1 and CDR2 from the germline V gene are SGHTA and FQGTGA. The CDR3 has 15 residues. V lost 6 bases, J lost 11 bases, and 23 bases lay in between. The CDR3 here is CASSPGLEGAGKQFF. CDR3 DNA sequence: TGTGCCAGCAGTCCTGGCCTGGAGGGGGCAGGCAAGCAGTTCTTC.

In its sample, this clonotype was seen many times. The V gene is TRBV2, the J gene TRBJ1-5; 7 bases match TRBD1. This CDR3 has 12 amino acids. The ends lost 4 bases at V and 9 bases at J; junction bases unmatched: 3. Germline CDR1 is SNHLY and CDR2 is FYNNEI. CDR3 loop: CASSVQGLPQHF. CDR3 in DNA: TGTGCCAGCAGTGTACAGGGGCTGCCCCAGCATTTT.

The chain joins TRBV11-2 to TRBJ2-1; D is unclear. V was trimmed by 1 base and J by 14 bases, leaving 15 bases between them. The CDR3 contains 13 residues. Germline CDR1 reads SGHAT; CDR2 reads FQNNGV. CDR3 sequence reads: CASSLATESREFF. CDR3 nucleotides: TGTGCCAGCAGCTTAGCGACGGAGAGCCGCGAGTTCTTC. The full variable domain, its missing parts supplied by reference TRBV11-2 and TRBJ2-1, is EAGVAQSPRYKIIEKRQSVAFWCNPISGHATLYWYQQILGQGPKLLIQFQNNGVVDDSQLPKDRFSAERLKGVDSTLKIQPAKLEDSAVYLCASSLATESREFFGPGTRLTVL.